The source of this T cell receptor (beta chain) is a study of blood T cell repertoires in COVID-19. Background on the study: Donors in the United States, Italy and Spain gave samples during acute or convalescent COVID-19. T cells, B-cell-depleted T cells, or PBMCs supplied cDNA or gDNA.

Produced via immunoSEQ multiplex PCR; TCRdb's table is partial and in-frame only. The table has more than 90,000 clones, under 90% seen once. The CDR3 spans 16 residues. V lost 2 bases and J 2 bases, leaving 13 bases between the germline ends. CDR1 is KGHSH and CDR2 is LQKENI in the germline V gene. The V gene is TRBV18, the J gene TRBJ2-1, with D uncertain. The sequence came from a human donor in a cohort sampled during active COVID-19. Specimen: peripheral blood. CDR3 sequence (DNA): TGTGCCAGCTCACCAAATTTGCAGGCTCCCTACAATGAGCAGTTCTTC. This gives the protein CASSPNLQAPYNEQFF.